The 2 T cell receptor beta chains below were found in one sample sequenced in a study of technical replicates of blood from a handful of donors. TCRdb's table, derived via immunoSEQ multiplex PCR, lists solely in-frame clones and lacks some. The sample carries 60,000 to 80,000 clones, nearly 90% recorded once. Input material: PBMCs. All receptors come from a human donor in good health. Some clones in this sample may be carry-over from other donors' samples.

Points on this clone: A junction boundary mismatches the germline segment, possibly from a read error. V is TRBV5-1 and J is TRBJ2-5; D call uncertain. The CDR3 runs 13 residues. Germline V gene data show CDR1 as SGHRS and CDR2 as YFSETQ. CDR3 nucleotides: TGCGCCAGCAGTTTGGCAGGTCGAGAGACCCAGTACTTC. Translation: CASSLAGRETQYF.

The chain recombines TRBV30 with TRBJ2-1; 7 bases are shared with TRBD2. The CDR3 length is 15 residues. Germline V gives CDR1 GTSNPN, CDR2 SVGIG (reference sequence). Germline trimming cut 5 bases from V and 4 bases from J; bases unmatched to any gene: 11. The CDR3 bases are TGTGCCTGGCAAGCGTGGGAGGGCGGGTACAATGAGCAGTTCTTC. It encodes CAWQAWEGGYNEQFF.